This T cell receptor (beta chain) emerged from a study of shared clonotypes between healthy human individuals. Whole-study findings and limits: Since donors were few, the genetic and exposure-history diversity represented was limited.

Assay: immunoSEQ multiplex PCR; the TCRdb copy retains only in-frame clones and omits some. The data show around 500,000 clones, with 76% seen just once and 10% to 15% held by the top ten. In unsorted samples, genomic DNA was obtained using 80 million to 90 million PBMCs. In the case of this clone: Its specificity is not known.

The TCR comes from a woman aged 40-49 years in good health. Some clones in this sample may be carry-over from other donors' samples. The sample comprised PBMCs.

CDR3 protein: CASSLQDRAPYGYTF. In DNA form, the CDR3 reads TGTGCCAGCAGCCTCCAGGACAGGGCGCCCTATGGCTACACCTTC. The chain couples TRBV7-3 to TRBJ1-2, with TRBD1 identical over 8 bases. The CDR3 is 15 amino acids. From germline, CDR1 is SGHTA and CDR2 FQGTGA. V shed 5 bases, J shed 4 bases, and the junction held 9 bases outside the gene matches.